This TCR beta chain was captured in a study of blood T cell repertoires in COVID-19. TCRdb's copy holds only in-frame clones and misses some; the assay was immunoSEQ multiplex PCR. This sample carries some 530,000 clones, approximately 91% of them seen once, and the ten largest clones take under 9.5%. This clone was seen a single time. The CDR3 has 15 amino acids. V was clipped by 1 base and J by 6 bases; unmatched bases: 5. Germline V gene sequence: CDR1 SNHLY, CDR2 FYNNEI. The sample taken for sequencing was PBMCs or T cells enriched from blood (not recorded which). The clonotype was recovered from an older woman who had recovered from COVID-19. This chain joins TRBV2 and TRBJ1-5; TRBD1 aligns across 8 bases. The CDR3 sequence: CASSEEGQGAQPQHF. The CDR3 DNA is TGTGCCAGCAGTGAAGAGGGGCAGGGGGCTCAGCCCCAGCATTTT.